Following are 32 T cell receptor beta chains from one sample sequenced in a study of blood T cell repertoires in COVID-19. Profiling relied on immunoSEQ multiplex PCR, and the TCRdb table lists in-frame clones only, not all of them. The table includes some 300,000 clones, around 92% detected once. The sample was PBMCs or T cells enriched from blood (not recorded which). The receptors originated from a young woman who had recovered from COVID-19.

In nucleotides, the CDR3 is TGTGCCAGCAGTCTTCAGGCTGCTGGCTACACCTTC. It translates to CASSLQAAGYTF. The V call is TRBV12-3 or TRBV12-4, the J call TRBJ1-2, with D hard to call. CDR3 length: 12 amino acids. V lost 5 bases to trimming and J lost 7 bases, with 11 bases between them.

This chain links TRBV3-1 (or the pseudogene TRBV3-2) with TRBJ2-5; a weak D match, TRBD1 (6 bases). CDR3 length: 14 residues. The V end lost 3 bases, the J end lost 5 bases, and 13 bases lay between the germline ends. Looked up from germline, CDR1 is LGHDT and CDR2 is YNNKEL (reference sequence). The DNA of the CDR3 is TGTGCCAGCAGCCAGAGGGGGATCGGGGAGACCCAGTACTTC. It is translated as CASSQRGIGETQYF.

The J gene is TRBJ2-1, the V gene TRBV3-1 (or the pseudogene TRBV3-2); the D gene is possibly TRBD2 (5 bases). V shed 5 bases and J shed 6 bases, with 17 bases lying between them. This CDR3 has 15 residues. Germline V gene lookup returns CDR1 LGHDT and CDR2 YNNKEL (reference sequence). The CDR3 sequence: CASSGGGLLGNEQFF. The CDR3 nucleotides are TGTGCCAGCAGCGGCGGCGGGCTACTAGGCAATGAGCAGTTCTTC.

V and J are TRBV5-5 and TRBJ1-4; possibly TRBD1 for D (6 bases). The V gene lost 4 bases and the J gene lost 2 bases, with 12 bases spanning the gap. Per the germline V gene, CDR1 is SGHKS and CDR2 is YYEKEE (reference sequence). This CDR3 has 15 amino acids. For the CDR3, the DNA is TGTGCCAGCAGCAGTTGGACAGAGACTAATGAAAAACTGTTTTTT. This sequence encodes CASSSWTETNEKLFF.

J is TRBJ2-7 and V is TRBV6-5, with 7 nucleotides matching TRBD2. Trimming cost V 0 bases and J 5 bases; bases outside gene matches: 7. CDR3 length: 15 amino acids. From germline, CDR1 is MNHEY and CDR2 SVGAGI. CDR3 region: CASSYSSGKSDEQYF. The CDR3 bases are TGTGCCAGCAGTTACTCGAGCGGGAAGAGCGACGAGCAGTACTTC.

The chain has TRBV7-2 and TRBJ2-5; 7 nucleotides match TRBD1. Germline loops: CDR1 SGHTA, CDR2 FQGNSA. Trimming removed 5 bases from V and 4 bases from J; junction bases left unmatched: 7. This CDR3 has 14 residues. CDR3 nucleotides: TGTGCCAGCAGCCCACAGGGGTGGGGAGAGACCCAGTACTTC. It codes for CASSPQGWGETQYF.

This clone was counted a single time. The rearrangement uses TRBV5-1 and TRBJ2-1; no clear D. Deletions cut 4 bases from V and 5 bases from J, with 13 bases between. This CDR3 is 14 amino acids long. The V gene's germline CDR1 is SGHRS and CDR2 YFSETQ. The chain's CDR3 is CASSPLLADNEQFF. DNA of the CDR3: TGCGCCAGCAGCCCCCTCCTTGCGGACAATGAGCAGTTCTTC.

This sequence joins TRBV11-2 and TRBJ2-5, with D perhaps TRBD2 (5 bases). CDR1 and CDR2 from the germline V gene are SGHAT and FQNNGV. The CDR3 has 11 residues. V shed 5 bases and J shed 5 bases, with 6 bases lying between them. The CDR3 region has the DNA TGTGCCAGCAGCCGAGGGGAGACCCAGTACTTC. It is translated as CASSRGETQYF.

The CDR3 spells CASSPQAGDNSPLHF. The CDR3 nucleotides read TGTGCCAGCAGCCCCCAGGCAGGGGATAATTCACCCCTCCACTTT. The rearrangement links TRBV7-2 to TRBJ1-6; D possibly corresponds to TRBD1 (6 bases). Germline-derived CDR1 and CDR2 are SGHTA and FQGNSA. Between the trimmed V and J ends, which lost 5 bases and 5 bases, there was a span of 13 bases. The CDR3 totals 15 residues. The full variable domain, with the rest looked up from reference TRBV7-2 and TRBJ1-6, is GAGVSQSPSNKVTEKGKDVELRCDPISGHTALYWYRQSLGQGLEFLIYFQGNSAPDKSGLPSDRFSAERTGGSVSTLTIQRTQQEDSAVYLCASSPQAGDNSPLHFGNGTRLTVT.

The chain recombines TRBV23-1 with TRBJ1-4, with TRBD1 identical over 8 bases. TRBV23-1 is noted as an ORF with a role that remains uncertain. Unmatched junction bases numbered 11, after V lost 3 bases and J lost 8 bases. The CDR3 is 16 residues long. The chain's CDR3 is CASSQRPGQASEKLFF. CDR3 coding DNA: TGCGCCAGCAGTCAGCGGCCGGGACAGGCGTCGGAAAAACTGTTTTTT.

This chain links TRBV11-2 with TRBJ2-7, with 9 positions matching TRBD2. The CDR3 is 14 residues long. J lost 3 bases, V lost 5 bases, and 5 bases had no gene match. Germline assignment: CDR1 SGHAT and CDR2 FQNNGV. This chain's CDR3 is CASSHGTSIYEQYF. The CDR3 DNA reads TGTGCCAGCAGCCACGGGACTAGCATCTACGAGCAGTACTTC.

The J gene is TRBJ1-3, the V gene TRBV30, with a weak D call TRBD1 (6 bases). Germline V gene lookup returns CDR1 GTSNPN and CDR2 SVGIG (reference sequence). The germline V and J ends were trimmed by 3 bases and 1 base, with 13 bases remaining between them. The CDR3 runs to 15 residues. DNA for the CDR3: TGTGCCTGGAGAGTAAACAGGGTTTCTGGAAACACCATATATTTT. Amino acid sequence: CAWRVNRVSGNTIYF.

This clone is a singleton in its sample. The CDR3 DNA reads TGTGCCAGCAGTAGCGGACAGGGAGGTGAAGCTTTCTTT. It translates to CASSSGQGGEAFF. The V gene is TRBV6-5, the J gene TRBJ1-1; TRBD1 matches 8 bases. The V and J ends lost 5 bases and 7 bases, in that order; junction bases with no gene match: 6. The CDR3 consists of 13 residues. The germline V gene has CDR1 MNHEY and CDR2 SVGAGI.

The CDR3 is CASSKGTGDSYEQYF. The CDR3, as DNA: TGTGCCAGCAGTAAAGGGACAGGGGATTCCTACGAGCAGTACTTC. The chain links TRBV6-4 to TRBJ2-7; 10 nucleotides match TRBD1. The CDR3 length is 15 residues. Germline CDR1 reads MRHNA; CDR2 reads SNTAGT. J lost 1 base, V lost 5 bases, and 5 bases had no gene match.

This chain connects TRBV12-5 to TRBJ2-1, with a weak D call TRBD1 (6 bases). Between the trimmed V and J ends, which lost 1 base and 0 bases, there was a span of 13 bases. Germline assignment: CDR1 LGHNT and CDR2 FRNRAP. This CDR3 has 17 residues. The DNA for the CDR3 is TGTGCTAGTGGTTTGGGAAAAACAGGGAGCTCCTACAATGAGCAGTTCTTC. Its protein is CASGLGKTGSSYNEQFF.

The V gene is TRBV9, the J gene TRBJ2-5; 8 bases align to TRBD2. With 0 bases clipped from V and 4 bases from J, the junction kept 8 bases outside the gene matches. This CDR3 is built from 16 residues. Germline CDR1 is SGDLS and CDR2 is YYNGEE. The CDR3, as DNA: TGTGCCAGCAGCGTAGCTCCGACTAGCGTTCGAGAGACCCAGTACTTC. Protein product: CASSVAPTSVRETQYF.

The genes are TRBV4-1 and TRBJ1-1, with 8 bases identical to TRBD1. V dropped 3 bases and J dropped 3; count of bases not matched to a gene: 9. The germline V gene encodes CDR1 MGHRA and CDR2 YSYEKL. This CDR3 has 16 amino acids. As DNA, the CDR3 is TGCGCCAGCAGCCACACTCTGACAGGGGAGGACACTGAAGCTTTCTTT. Its protein is CASSHTLTGEDTEAFF.

The gene calls are TRBV6-5 and TRBJ2-1; 7 bases align to TRBD2. The V segment lost 2 bases and the J segment 6 bases; nucleotides outside the gene matches: 4. The CDR3 is made up of 14 amino acids. The germline gives CDR1 MNHEY, CDR2 SVGAGI. Here the CDR3 DNA reads TGTGCCAGCAGTTACGGACTAGAGGCCAATGAGCAGTTCTTC. Translated, it gives CASSYGLEANEQFF.

The chain combines TRBV11-2 with TRBJ2-1; 14 bases match TRBD2. Germline lookup yields CDR1 SGHAT and CDR2 FQNNGV. Trimming removed 5 bases from V and 8 bases from J; junction bases left unmatched: 5. The CDR3 totals 15 residues. The DNA of the CDR3 is TGTGCCAGCAGCCCCGGGACTAGCGGGAGCTATGAGCAGTTCTTC. Translated, it gives CASSPGTSGSYEQFF.

The chain carries TRBV3-1 (or the pseudogene TRBV3-2) and TRBJ2-2, with 11 bases matching TRBD2. Germline CDR1 and CDR2: LGHDT and YNNKEL (reference sequence). This CDR3 has 15 amino acids. The junction had 2 bases not matched to a gene; V was cut back by 5 bases and J by 3 bases. CDR3 in DNA: TGTGCCAGCAGCTTGGGACTAGCGGACACCGGGGAGCTGTTTTTT. Translating it yields CASSLGLADTGELFF.

This chain joins TRBV4-2 and TRBJ2-1, with 8 positions matching TRBD2. V lost 2 bases to trimming and J lost 3 bases; unmatched junction nucleotides: 3. The germline CDR1 and CDR2 sequences are LGHNA and YNFKEQ. CDR3 length: 15 amino acids. Here the CDR3 reads CASSQTSGYYNEQFF. In DNA form, the CDR3 reads TGTGCCAGCAGCCAAACTAGCGGTTACTACAATGAGCAGTTCTTC.

The chain couples TRBV1 to TRBJ2-1; the table calls TRBD2, which could not be checked here. TRBV1 counts as a pseudogene. CDR3 length: 15 residues. CDR3: CTSSQSSGPYNEQFF. CDR3 bases: TGCACCAGCAGCCAAAGTAGCGGCCCCTACAATGAGCAGTTCTTC.

This clone was observed a single time. J is TRBJ2-1 and V is TRBV7-9; 7 bases match TRBD2. From germline, CDR1 is SEHNR and CDR2 FQNEAQ (reference sequence). V lost 2 bases, J lost 4 bases, and 11 bases stayed unmatched. CDR3 size: 17 residues. The CDR3 sequence is CASSLNHGGVLYNEQFF. The CDR3 nucleotides are TGTGCCAGCAGCTTAAATCATGGGGGGGTCCTATACAATGAGCAGTTCTTC.

This clone came up a few times. This chain links TRBV5-4 with TRBJ2-4, with unresolved D. Trimming pared 3 bases from V and 8 bases from J, leaving 18 bases between. This CDR3 comprises 15 residues. Germline assignment: CDR1 SGHNT and CDR2 YYREEE (reference sequence). CDR3 nucleotide sequence: TGTGCCAGCAGCTCTAGTTCGATGCGGCGAGACATTCAGTACTTC. The encoded protein is CASSSSSMRRDIQYF.

V is TRBV19 and J is TRBJ2-4; TRBD2 might be the D (5 bases). CDR3 length: 13 amino acids. Trimming removed 5 bases at V and 6 bases at J, with 11 bases between. Germline V CDR1 and CDR2: LNHDA, SQIVND (reference sequence). In DNA, the CDR3 is TGTGCCAGTAGTGTCGGGAATCTAAACATTCAGTACTTC. It codes for CASSVGNLNIQYF.

This rearrangement joins TRBV28 to TRBJ2-7, with a tentative D call TRBD1 (7 bases). Trimming took 5 bases from V and 3 from J, leaving 20 bases between them. CDR1 is MDHEN and CDR2 is SYDVKM in the germline V gene. CDR3 length: 16 amino acids. This CDR3 is CASSQTGDRGGYEQYF. CDR3 nucleotide sequence: TGTGCCAGCAGTCAAACGGGGGACAGAGGCGGCTACGAGCAGTACTTC.

This clone was recorded only once. V gene TRBV5-6 combines with J gene TRBJ1-6, with 8 bases aligning to TRBD1. Per the germline V gene, CDR1 is SGHDT and CDR2 is YYEEEE. This CDR3 is built from 17 residues. J gave up 5 bases and V 1 base, and 8 bases lay outside the gene matches. The CDR3 bases are TGTGCCAGCAGCTTGTTTAAGACAGGGGACGATAATTCACCCCTCCACTTT. Amino acids: CASSLFKTGDDNSPLHF.

The chain uses TRBV7-8 and TRBJ1-1; 7 nucleotides match TRBD1. Germline-derived CDR1 and CDR2 are SGHVS and FQNEAQ. The CDR3 length is 14 residues. Trimming cost V 4 bases and J 5 bases; bases outside gene matches: 7. The CDR3 here is CASSSRQGFTEAFF. CDR3 coding DNA: TGTGCCAGCAGCTCAAGACAGGGATTTACTGAAGCTTTCTTT.

The CDR3 DNA reads as TGCACACAGTACAGGAACACTGAAGCTTTCTTT. This gives the protein CTQYRNTEAFF. This rearrangement joins TRBV20-1 to TRBJ1-1; the D is unclear. The CDR3 is 11 amino acids. The germline V gene encodes CDR1 DFQATT and CDR2 SNEGSKA (reference sequence).

The genes are TRBV9 and TRBJ2-7; 12 bases are shared with TRBD1. V shed 0 bases and J 7 bases; nucleotides not matched to a gene: 5. CDR1 is SGDLS and CDR2 is YYNGEE in the germline V gene. This CDR3 comprises 15 residues. The CDR3, as DNA: TGTGCCAGCAGCGTAGGGGGACAGGGGGCTCGGGAGCAGTACTTC. Amino acid sequence: CASSVGGQGAREQYF.

The chain recombines TRBV5-1 with TRBJ2-2; 11 nucleotides line up with TRBD2. Germline CDR1 reads SGHRS; CDR2 reads YFSETQ. The CDR3 spans 19 residues. The trim removed 0 bases at V and 0 bases at J, leaving 7 bases unmatched. The chain's CDR3 is CASSLASGTSGANTGELFF. The CDR3 DNA follows: TGCGCCAGCAGCTTGGCATCGGGGACTAGCGGAGCGAACACCGGGGAGCTGTTTTTT. Complete variable domain (other parts from reference TRBV5-1 and TRBJ2-2): KAGVTQTPRYLIKTRGQQVTLSCSPISGHRSVSWYQQTPGQGLQFLFEYFSETQRNKGNFPGRFSGRQFSNSRSEMNVSTLELGDSALYLCASSLASGTSGANTGELFFGEGSRLTVL.

A single count supports this clone. This chain connects TRBV28 to TRBJ1-5; unclear D gene. The CDR3 is made up of 20 amino acids. With 5 bases removed from V and 1 base from J, the gap between germline ends came to 27 bases. Germline assignment: CDR1 MDHEN and CDR2 SYDVKM. The CDR3 reads CASSPYNQSPGWLSNQPQHF. Written as DNA, the CDR3 is TGTGCCAGCAGTCCATATAACCAGTCCCCGGGTTGGTTAAGCAATCAGCCCCAGCATTTT.